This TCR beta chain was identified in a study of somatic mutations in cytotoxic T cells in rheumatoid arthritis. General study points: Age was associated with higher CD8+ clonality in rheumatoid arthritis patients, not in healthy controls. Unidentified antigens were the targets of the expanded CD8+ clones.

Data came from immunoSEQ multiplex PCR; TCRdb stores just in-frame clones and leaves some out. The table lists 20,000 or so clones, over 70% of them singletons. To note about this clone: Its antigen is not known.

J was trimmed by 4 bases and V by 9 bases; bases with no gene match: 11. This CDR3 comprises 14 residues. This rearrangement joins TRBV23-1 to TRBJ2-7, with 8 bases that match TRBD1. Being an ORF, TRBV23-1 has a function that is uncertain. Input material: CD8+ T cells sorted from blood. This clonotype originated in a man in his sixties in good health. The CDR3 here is CASPSGGGGYEQYF. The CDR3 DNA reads TGCGCCAGTCCCTCAGGGGGCGGTGGTTACGAGCAGTACTTC.